This TCR beta chain was obtained from a study of blood T cell repertoires in COVID-19. Whole-study context: Samples taken during acute and convalescent COVID-19 were collected in the United States, Italy and Spain.

Enrolled through a virtual design, the participants were between roughly 18 and 89 years of age and came from about two dozen US areas. In the 2 weeks before study entry, exposed participants met a COVID-19 case, which was PCR-confirmed or clinician-diagnosed. TCRdb's copy holds only in-frame clones and misses some; the assay was immunoSEQ multiplex PCR. The sample includes around 270,000 clones, around 90% of them seen just once. CDR3 length: 15 amino acids. Looked up from germline, CDR1 is MDHEN and CDR2 is SYDVKM. V was cut by 2 bases and J by 4 bases, with 14 bases left in between. This chain connects TRBV28 to TRBJ1-2, with D unresolved. The sample comprised PBMCs or T cells enriched from blood (not recorded which). The receptor was derived from a woman aged 40 to 55 who had been exposed to COVID-19. The CDR3 sequence is CASSLNSGYLYGYTF. The CDR3 bases are TGTGCCAGCAGTTTAAACTCGGGATACCTCTATGGCTACACCTTC.